Listed below are T cell receptor beta chains from one sample, sequenced in a study of blood T cells in healthy people across ages. TCRdb reprocessed the 5' RACE reads via MiXCR and lists one record per CDR3 protein. This sample has 700,000 to 1,000,000 distinct CDR3 sequences; 40% to 50% occur once, and the top ten carry around 21%. Specimen: blood. The receptors shown here come from a man between 60 and 75 years old in good health. CDR3s include the opening cysteine and the closing phenylalanine or tryptophan. A D gene is named only where the DNA matches it firmly. The size entry is marked missing in some rows and otherwise reads once, few, many or a size class.

few	TRBV29-1	TRBJ1-2	.	CSVEGSWGYTF	TGCAGCGTTGAAGGGTCGTGGGGCTACACCTTC
.	TRBV21-1	TRBJ2-1	.	CASSTLSGLAGAIDNEQFF	TGTGCCAGCAGCACCCTTTCGGGACTAGCGGGGGCGATTGACAATGAGCAGTTCTTC
.	TRBV7-8	TRBJ2-7	TRBD1	CASSNRQGRYEQYF	TGTGCCAGCAGCAACCGACAGGGAAGATACGAGCAGTACTTC
many	TRBV28	TRBJ2-7	TRBD2	CASSLGTSVYEQYF	TGTGCCAGCAGTCTAGGGACTAGCGTCTACGAGCAGTACTTC
.	TRBV7-6	TRBJ1-6	.	CASSPRPGGAREGSYNSPLHF	TGTGCCAGCAGCCCTCGCCCTGGGGGGGCAAGAGAGGGGTCCTATAATTCACCCCTCCACTTT
.	TRBV20-1	TRBJ1-1	.	CSAVRRVTVNTEAFF	TGCAGTGCAGTCCGTCGGGTTACGGTGAACACTGAAGCTTTCTTT
.	TRBV12-3/TRBV12-4	TRBJ1-6	TRBD1	CASRQGGVYNSPLHF	TGTGCCAGCAGACAGGGGGGGGTCTATAATTCACCCCTCCACTTT
.	TRBV9	TRBJ2-3	TRBD2	CASSGKTSGGPSDTQYF	TGTGCCAGCAGCGGAAAGACTAGCGGGGGGCCCTCAGATACGCAGTATTTT
.	TRBV5-1	TRBJ1-2	.	CASSLAAAGIWNGYTF	TGCGCCAGCAGCTTGGCCGCGGCAGGGATCTGGAATGGCTACACCTTC
.	TRBV20-1	TRBJ2-3	.	CSARRGTAEDTQYF	TGCAGTGCTAGGAGGGGGACCGCTGAAGATACGCAGTATTTT
few	TRBV10-3	TRBJ2-1	.	CAISDQTGFSYNEQFF	TGTGCCATCAGTGATCAAACAGGGTTCTCCTACAATGAGCAGTTCTTC
.	TRBV5-5	TRBJ2-7	TRBD1	CASSIRDRGVYEQYF	TGTGCCAGCAGCATCCGGGACAGGGGGGTTTACGAGCAGTACTTC